Reported below is one T cell receptor (beta chain). CDR3 length equals 14 residues. Germline V CDR1 and CDR2: SEHNR, FQNEAQ (reference sequence). J was trimmed by 5 bases and V by 3 bases; bases with no gene match: 1. It was with 60 Vbeta and 13 Jbeta primers that the PCR ran. Using immunoSEQ multiplex PCR, the repertoire was profiled, and TCRdb retains in-frame clones only, with some absent. The data contain about 37,000 clones, roughly 82% of them singletons. The data originate from a study of cytomegalovirus exposure and HLA in healthy donors. The chain combines TRBV7-9 with TRBJ2-5, with TRBD1 identical over 12 bases. The clonotype comes from a woman aged 18-29 years in good health and CMV-seropositive. The sequenced sample was PBMCs. The CDR3 reads CASSFGTGGETQYF. Here the CDR3 DNA reads TGTGCCAGCAGCTTTGGGACAGGGGGCGAGACCCAGTACTTC.